This entry lists 28 T cell receptor beta chains sequenced from one sample in a study of breast tumors, draining lymph nodes, adjacent tissues (dated by TCRdb to 2015 to 2016). Library creation used multiplex PCR. Reads for this sample came from an Illumina HiSeq 2000. Using fastp at Q25 and MiXCR, TCRdb reprocessed the public reads and kept productive beta chains. A single entry per CDR3 protein holds the most common genes and DNA from its merged rows. This sample is represented by fewer than 300,000 distinct CDR3 sequences; roughly 32% of them were singletons. The ten top clones hold about 1.4% of the sample. Lymph node samples came from the axillary draining lymph nodes of breast cancer patients. Material for sequencing was axillary lymph node tissue. These receptors came from a female donor with breast cancer. Some clones in this sample may be carry-over from other donors' samples.

Many counts were recorded for this clonotype. This chain uses TRBV20-1 with TRBJ2-1; 7 nucleotides line up with TRBD2. The V gene's germline CDR1 is DFQATT and CDR2 SNEGSKA (reference sequence). There are 15 residues in the CDR3. Trimming at V came to 1 base and at J to 0 bases, leaving 3 bases not matched to a gene. CDR3 sequence: CSARVTGGSYNEQFF. CDR3 sequence (DNA): TGCAGTGCTAGAGTTACGGGAGGCTCCTACAATGAGCAGTTCTTC.

In this sample, this clonotype turned up many times. This sequence joins TRBV3-1 and TRBJ1-2; TRBD1 might be the D (5 bases). With 3 bases removed from V and 1 base from J, the gap between germline ends came to 12 bases. Germline CDR1 is LGHDT and CDR2 is YNNKEL (reference sequence). The length of the CDR3 is 15 residues. CDR3 sequence: CASSQTGAYNYGYTF. DNA for the CDR3: TGTGCCAGCAGCCAGACCGGGGCTTATAACTATGGCTACACCTTC. Drawing the rest from reference TRBV3-1 and TRBJ1-2, the complete variable domain is DTAVSQTPKYLVTQMGNDKSIKCEQNLGHDTMYWYKQDSKKFLKIMFSYNNKELIINETVPNRFSPKSPDKAHLNLHINSLELGDSAVYFCASSQTGAYNYGYTFGSGTRLTVV.

In its sample, this clonotype was seen many times. The chain is built from TRBV7-3 and TRBJ2-7; tentatively, D is TRBD1 (5 bases). The germline V gene encodes CDR1 SGHTA and CDR2 FQGTGA. This CDR3 is 14 amino acids long. Trimming removed 3 bases from V and 1 base from J, with 10 bases in between. This chain's CDR3 is CASSFQTVSYEQYF. In DNA form, the CDR3 reads TGTGCCAGCAGCTTCCAGACAGTTTCCTACGAGCAGTACTTC.

The DNA of the CDR3 is TGTGCCACCAGTGGCCTTGGCAACTATGGCTACACCTTC. It yields the protein CATSGLGNYGYTF. The chain is built from TRBV24-1 and TRBJ1-2; unclear D gene. CDR1 and CDR2 (germline): KGHDR, SFDVKD. V lost 5 bases to trimming and J lost 2 bases, with 8 bases between them. The CDR3 has 13 residues.

For this clonotype: This sequence may be a read error, since a much larger clone differs from it by one base. The CDR3 reads CASGPARGLAGHNEQFF. CDR3 DNA: TGCGCCAGCGGCCCGGCGAGGGGGCTAGCGGGACACAATGAGCAGTTCTTC. The chain has TRBV4-3 and TRBJ2-1; 9 bases match TRBD2. The trim removed 8 bases at V and 5 bases at J, leaving 16 bases unmatched. CDR1 is LGHNA and CDR2 is YSLEER in the germline V gene. The CDR3 spans 17 residues.

The genes are TRBV25-1 and TRBJ1-2; tentative D call: TRBD1 (5 bases). There are 14 residues in the CDR3. From germline, CDR1 is MGHDK and CDR2 SYGVNS. The CDR3 sequence is CARSQVSSNYGYTF. In DNA form, the CDR3 reads TGTGCTAGATCACAGGTGTCTTCTAACTATGGCTACACCTTC.

This clonotype was detected many times. The genes are TRBV5-8 and TRBJ2-6; D gene uncertain. CDR3 length: 13 residues. Germline V gene sequence: CDR1 SGHTS, CDR2 YDEGEE. Between the trimmed V and J ends, which lost 3 bases and 3 bases, there was a span of 4 bases. The chain's CDR3 is CASSYFGANVLTF. The CDR3 DNA sequence: TGTGCCAGCAGCTATTTTGGGGCCAACGTCCTGACTTTC. The complete variable domain, with remaining parts taken from reference TRBV5-8 and TRBJ2-6, reads EAGVTQSPTHLIKTRGQQATLRCSPISGHTSVYWYQQALGLGLQFLLWYDEGEERNRGNFPPRFSGRQFPNYSSELNVNALELEDSALYLCASSYFGANVLTFGAGSRLTVL.

In the case of this clonotype: Because the CDR3's place on the DNA is in doubt, the DNA is left out and the CDR3 is given as listed by TCRdb. The chain recombines TRBV5-5 with TRBJ1-5; TRBD1, the table's D call, was not compared with the DNA. Per germline, CDR1 SGHKS and CDR2 YYEKEE (reference sequence). Inclusive of both ends, the CDR3 amounts to 24 amino acids. The CDR3: CASSPLGTPTGGEKLFFGSGTQHF.

This clonotype was observed at least ten times. The chain combines TRBV19 with TRBJ2-5; D perhaps matches TRBD2 (6 bases). Germline V lookup: CDR1 LNHDA, CDR2 SQIVND (reference sequence). V lost 5 bases to trimming and J lost 3 bases, with 22 bases between them. The CDR3 has 17 residues. The CDR3 coding sequence is TGTGCCAGTAGTGAACTCCTCGGGGGTAGTCGAAAAGAGACCCAGTACTTC. Protein sequence: CASSELLGGSRKETQYF.

This clonotype was detected only a few times. The chain carries TRBV12-3 or TRBV12-4 and TRBJ1-1; possibly TRBD1 for D (5 bases). Trimming took 3 bases from V and 11 from J, leaving 19 bases between them. The CDR3 runs 14 residues. CDR3 DNA sequence: TGTGCCAGCAGTTTGGCCCGGGGCCCGCTAATGGCTTTCTTT. Translation: CASSLARGPLMAFF.

This clonotype was detected ten times or more. The J gene is TRBJ2-7, the V gene TRBV6-1; perhaps TRBD2 as D (5 bases). The V gene's germline CDR1 is MNHNS and CDR2 SASEGT. The length of the CDR3 is 15 residues. The germline V and J ends were trimmed by 2 bases and 6 bases, with 17 bases remaining between them. The CDR3 DNA reads TGTGCCAGCAGTGAATTTGGCGGGCTAGCTTCCGAGCAGTACTTC. Translating gives CASSEFGGLASEQYF.

This clonotype was counted ten times or more. The chain recombines TRBV19 with TRBJ1-5; perhaps TRBD1 as D (6 bases). The CDR3 has 15 residues. Germline V lookup: CDR1 LNHDA, CDR2 SQIVND (reference sequence). V was pared by 6 bases and J by 3 bases, with 15 bases between. The CDR3 region has the DNA TGTGCCAGTAGGTCAGCAGGGGTGTACAATCAGCCCCAGCATTTT. As protein: CASRSAGVYNQPQHF. Full variable domain (outside the CDR3, taken from reference TRBV19 and TRBJ1-5): DGGITQSPKYLFRKEGQNVTLSCEQNLNHDAMYWYRQDPGQGLRLIYYSQIVNDFQKGDIAEGYSVSREKKESFPLTVTSAQKNPTAFYLCASRSAGVYNQPQHFGDGTRLSIL.

The chain uses TRBV6-2 or TRBV6-3 and TRBJ1-1; TRBD1 is a possible D gene (5 bases). CDR1 is MNHEY, CDR2 SVGEGT, per germline. With 0 bases removed from V and 1 base from J, the gap between germline ends came to 15 bases. CDR3 size: 17 residues. CDR3 nucleotides: TGTGCCAGCAGTTACTCCCTGGGGTCTCAGGGGAACACTGAAGCTTTCTTT. Its translation: CASSYSLGSQGNTEAFF.

This clonotype was picked up one time. The gene calls are TRBV9 and TRBJ2-2; D might be TRBD2 (6 bases). There are 15 residues in the CDR3. The germline V gene encodes CDR1 SGDLS and CDR2 YYNGEE. Trimming shortened V by 0 bases and J by 4 bases, and 10 bases separated the two germline ends. This chain's CDR3 is CASSVGRVSTGELFF. In nucleotides, the CDR3 is TGTGCCAGCAGCGTAGGGAGGGTCAGCACCGGGGAGCTGTTTTTT.

In its sample, this clonotype was seen many times. A read error may account for a junction end that differs from germline. V is TRBV20-1 and J is TRBJ2-7; either TRBD1 or TRBD2 may fit D (5 bases each). The CDR3 contains 10 residues. Germline V gene lookup returns CDR1 DFQATT and CDR2 SNEGSKA (reference sequence). The CDR3 DNA reads as TGCAGTGCTAGAGATGAAAGGGACCTCTTC. This encodes CSARDERDLF.

This chain uses TRBV27 with TRBJ2-7; TRBD2 matches 10 bases. CDR3 length: 16 amino acids. Per germline, CDR1 MNHEY and CDR2 SMNVEV (reference sequence). With 3 bases clipped from V and 2 bases from J, the junction kept 7 bases outside the gene matches. CDR3: CASSLPRAGGPYEQYF. For the CDR3, the DNA is TGTGCCAGCAGTTTGCCCCGAGCGGGAGGGCCCTACGAGCAGTACTTC.

In this sample, this clonotype turned up many times. The genes are TRBV7-2 and TRBJ1-2; no clear D. V was clipped by 1 base and J by 2 bases, with 11 bases between them. Germline V CDR1 and CDR2: SGHTA, FQGNSA. CDR3 length equals 15 residues. This chain's CDR3 is CASSLGTLSNYGYTF. The CDR3 DNA sequence: TGTGCCAGCAGCTTAGGGACCTTAAGCAACTATGGCTACACCTTC. Full variable domain (rest looked up from reference TRBV7-2 and TRBJ1-2): GAGVSQSPSNKVTEKGKDVELRCDPISGHTALYWYRQSLGQGLEFLIYFQGNSAPDKSGLPSDRFSAERTGGSVSTLTIQRTQQEDSAVYLCASSLGTLSNYGYTFGSGTRLTVV.

This clonotype was seen a few times. The chain links TRBV18 to TRBJ2-1, with D hard to call. The CDR3 consists of 16 residues. Germline CDR1 is KGHSH and CDR2 is LQKENI. Trimming cost V 2 bases and J 4 bases, with 15 bases left between them. This CDR3 reads CASSPLAVKIYNEQFF. The CDR3 nucleotides are TGTGCCAGCTCACCATTGGCGGTCAAGATATACAATGAGCAGTTCTTC.

Ten or more counts support this clonotype. V gene TRBV3-2 combines with J gene TRBJ2-5; the table's D call of TRBD1 was not tested on the DNA. TRBV3-2 is an annotated pseudogene. The CDR3 covers 15 residues. CDR3 sequence reads: CASSQDKWGGETQYF. In DNA, the CDR3 is TGTGCCAGCAGCCAAGATAAATGGGGCGGGGAGACCCAGTACTTC.

This clonotype was counted a few times. A much bigger clone sits one base away, suggesting this may be a read error. The CDR3 DNA reads TGCAGTGCTAGAGATATGGGACAGGGAGCGCACTATGGCTACACCTTC. This translates into CSARDMGQGAHYGYTF. The rearrangement links TRBV20-1 to TRBJ1-2; 9 nucleotides match TRBD1. This CDR3 is 16 amino acids long. Germline loops: CDR1 DFQATT, CDR2 SNEGSKA (reference sequence). Germline trimming cut 0 bases from V and 3 bases from J; bases unmatched to any gene: 8.

This clonotype was seen at least ten times. The chain combines TRBV20-1 with TRBJ2-1; weak D call: TRBD2 (5 bases). The V end was cut by 3 bases, the J end by 4 bases, with 13 bases between. Germline V gives CDR1 DFQATT, CDR2 SNEGSKA (reference sequence). The CDR3 has 14 amino acids. The CDR3 nucleotides read TGCAGTGCTAGGAGTGGGAGCTTATACAATGAGCAGTTCTTC. Encoded protein: CSARSGSLYNEQFF.

The CDR3 sequence: CACTLDRGQTF. CDR3 DNA sequence: TGTGCCTGTACCTTAGACAGGGGGCAAACCTTC. The chain carries TRBV30 and TRBJ1-2; TRBD1 matches at 10 bases. The length of the CDR3 is 11 residues. With 6 bases clipped from V and 14 bases from J, the junction kept 9 bases outside the gene matches. Germline V gives CDR1 GTSNPN, CDR2 SVGIG (reference sequence).

The genes are TRBV6-6 and TRBJ1-1, with D possibly TRBD1 on 5 matching bases. V lost 7 bases and J 5 bases, leaving 14 bases between the germline ends. Germline V gene lookup returns CDR1 MNHNY and CDR2 SVGAGI (reference sequence). The CDR3 length is 13 residues. The CDR3 loop reads CASIKKGETEAFF. The CDR3 DNA reads TGTGCCAGCATCAAAAAAGGGGAGACTGAAGCTTTCTTT.

Ten or more counts support this clonotype. This may be a read error, as it is one base from a much larger clone. The chain carries TRBV13 and TRBJ2-7, with 7 bases that match TRBD2. This CDR3 is 15 amino acids long. Per germline, CDR1 PRHDT and CDR2 FYEKMQ (reference sequence). The junction had 5 bases not matched to a gene; V was cut back by 2 bases and J by 1 base. This CDR3 is CASSLPGRRSYEQYF. CDR3 bases: TGTGCCAGCAGCTTACCCGGGAGGAGGTCCTACGAGCAGTACTTC.

This clonotype was recorded many times. The chain joins TRBV3-1 to TRBJ2-7; no clear D gene. From germline, CDR1 is LGHDT and CDR2 YNNKEL (reference sequence). Trimming removed 4 bases from V and 2 bases from J, with 9 bases in between. The CDR3 has 13 residues. The CDR3 sequence is CASSRGRAYEQYF. In DNA, the CDR3 is TGTGCCAGCAGCCGAGGACGGGCCTACGAGCAGTACTTC.

Comment on this clonotype: The CDR3 ends on some other residue instead of the conserved phenylalanine or tryptophan, so this is likely a read error. The rearrangement links TRBV5-1 to TRBJ2-7; tentatively, D is TRBD1 or TRBD2 (5 bases each). The CDR3 contains 16 residues. V was clipped by 0 bases and J by 6 bases, with 19 bases between them. Germline CDR1 reads SGHRS; CDR2 reads YFSETQ. This CDR3 is CASSLASGTASREQYL. CDR3 nucleotides: TGCGCCAGCAGCTTGGCCTCCGGGACGGCCTCCCGCGAGCAGTACCTC.

This clonotype was seen at least ten times. This chain links TRBV9 with TRBJ2-1; no reliable D call. The CDR3 consists of 15 residues. V lost 0 bases, J lost 3 bases, and 10 bases lay in between. Germline values: CDR1 SGDLS, CDR2 YYNGEE. The CDR3 sequence: CASSVAPSSYNEQFF. The CDR3 bases are TGTGCCAGCAGCGTAGCTCCCTCCAGCTACAATGAGCAGTTCTTC.

In its sample, this clonotype was seen many times. The V gene is TRBV7-2, the J gene TRBJ2-5; D uncertain. Germline CDR1 reads SGHTA; CDR2 reads FQGNSA. This CDR3 is built from 12 residues. Trimming stripped 2 bases from V and 5 bases from J, with 6 bases between. CDR3 sequence: CASSLMWETQYF. CDR3 nucleotides: TGTGCCAGCAGCTTAATGTGGGAGACCCAGTACTTC.